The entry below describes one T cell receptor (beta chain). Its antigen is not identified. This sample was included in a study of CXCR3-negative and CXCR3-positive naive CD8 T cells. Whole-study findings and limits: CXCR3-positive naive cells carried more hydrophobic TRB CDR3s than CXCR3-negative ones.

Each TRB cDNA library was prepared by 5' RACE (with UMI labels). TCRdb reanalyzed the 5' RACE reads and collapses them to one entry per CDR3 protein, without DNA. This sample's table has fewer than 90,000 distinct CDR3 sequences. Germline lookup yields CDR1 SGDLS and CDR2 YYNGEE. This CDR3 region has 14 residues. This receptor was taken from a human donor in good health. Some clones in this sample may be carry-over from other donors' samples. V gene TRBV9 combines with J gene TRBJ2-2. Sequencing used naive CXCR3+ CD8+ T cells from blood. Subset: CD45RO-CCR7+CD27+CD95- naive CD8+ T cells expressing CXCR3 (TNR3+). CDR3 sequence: CASSIQGPAGELFF.